The present entry profiles one T cell receptor (beta chain) with its context. Its matching antigen is unknown. The data stem from a study of OX40 agonist ivuxolimab in advanced cancers. For the study at large: Prior anti-PD-1, anti-PD-L1 or anti-CTLA-4 therapy did not bar entry, and less than 50% had some. General study results and limits: CD8+ T cells were the subset that, on average, had more expanded clones than CD4+.

CDR1 is WNHNN, CDR2 SYGVQD, per germline (reference sequence). V was clipped by 8 bases and J by 3 bases, with 18 bases between them. The CDR3 extends over 15 amino acids. Measured with immunoSEQ multiplex PCR; TCRdb has only the in-frame clones, and not every one. The sample has roughly 50,000 clones; around 90% are singletons. This sequence originates from an adult with an advanced solid tumor such as melanoma, head and neck, liver or kidney cancer. The source material was CD4+ or CD8+ T cells sorted from blood, sampled in a trial of the OX40 agonist ivuxolimab. This chain uses TRBV10-1 with TRBJ2-3; D possibly matches TRBD1 or TRBD2 (5 bases each). The CDR3 protein is CASGDGGRETDTQYF. The CDR3 region has the DNA TGCGCCAGCGGGGACGGTGGTCGTGAGACAGATACGCAGTATTTT.